Following are 21 T cell receptor beta chains from one sample sequenced in a study of blood T cell repertoires in COVID-19. Libraries were prepared by immunoSEQ multiplex PCR; TCRdb keeps only in-frame clonotypes and omits some of them. The data hold some 250,000 clones, with 80% to 90% observed a single time. The sample was PBMCs or T cells enriched from blood (not recorded which). Receptors were obtained from a woman between 50 and 59 years old who had recovered from COVID-19.

The J gene is TRBJ2-3, the V gene TRBV27; D might be TRBD1 (6 bases). Germline lookup yields CDR1 MNHEY and CDR2 SMNVEV (reference sequence). V shed 6 bases and J shed 2 bases, with 15 bases lying between them. CDR3 length: 15 residues. CDR3 region: CASSAGQSDTDTQYF. CDR3 DNA sequence: TGTGCCAGCAGCGCCGGACAGAGTGACACAGATACGCAGTATTTT.

The chain combines TRBV7-9 with TRBJ1-5; 7 positions match TRBD1. The V gene's germline CDR1 is SEHNR and CDR2 FQNEAQ (reference sequence). The length of the CDR3 is 15 residues. J lost 3 bases, V lost 5 bases, and 7 bases had no gene match. This chain's CDR3 is CASSRGTADNQPQHF. CDR3 DNA: TGTGCCAGCAGCCGTGGGACAGCAGACAATCAGCCCCAGCATTTT.

V gene TRBV5-1 combines with J gene TRBJ2-1; 7 nucleotides match TRBD1. J gave up 0 bases and V 4 bases, and 16 bases lay outside the gene matches. The CDR3 has 19 residues. Germline lookup yields CDR1 SGHRS and CDR2 YFSETQ. In DNA, the CDR3 is TGCGCCAGCAGCGGACCGACAGGGCAAAGTTCGAACTCCTACAATGAGCAGTTCTTC. Amino acid sequence: CASSGPTGQSSNSYNEQFF.

The chain combines TRBV9 with TRBJ1-2, with 9 nucleotides matching TRBD1. Trimming removed 0 bases from V and 8 bases from J; junction bases left unmatched: 11. The germline V gene has CDR1 SGDLS and CDR2 YYNGEE. CDR3 length: 16 residues. CDR3 in amino acids: CASSVEVRTGVLGYTF. The CDR3 DNA follows: TGTGCCAGCAGCGTAGAGGTCCGGACAGGGGTATTGGGCTACACCTTC.

The chain combines TRBV9 with TRBJ1-3; no definite D call. The CDR3 extends over 14 amino acids. Trimming stripped 2 bases from V and 0 bases from J, with 6 bases between. The germline V gene encodes CDR1 SGDLS and CDR2 YYNGEE. CDR3 DNA: TGTGCCAGCAGCGTGAGGAGCTCTGGAAACACCATATATTTT. It specifies CASSVRSSGNTIYF. The variable domain in full, completed from reference TRBV9 and TRBJ1-3, reads DSGVTQTPKHLITATGQRVTLRCSPRSGDLSVYWYQQSLDQGLQFLIQYYNGEERAKGNILERFSAQQFPDLHSELNLSSLELGDSALYFCASSVRSSGNTIYFGEGSWLTVV.

This clone was observed a few times. The chain combines TRBV6-1 with TRBJ1-2; D remains ambiguous. Trimming cost V 3 bases and J 2 bases, with 7 bases left between them. Germline CDR1 is MNHNS and CDR2 is SASEGT. CDR3 length: 13 residues. Here the CDR3 reads CASSDGRNYGYTF. The CDR3 nucleotides read TGTGCCAGCAGTGATGGCAGGAACTATGGCTACACCTTC.

This clone has only one observation. This chain connects TRBV28 to TRBJ2-3, with D unresolved. Germline values: CDR1 MDHEN, CDR2 SYDVKM. V was shortened by 1 base and J by 5 bases, with 7 bases between the two germline ends. CDR3 length equals 13 residues. CDR3 coding DNA: TGTGCCAGCAGTTTATCCCTCAGAGATACGCAGTATTTT. Amino acids: CASSLSLRDTQYF.

This rearrangement joins TRBV28 to TRBJ2-7, with a tentative D call TRBD1 (6 bases). CDR1 is MDHEN and CDR2 is SYDVKM in the germline V gene. Trimming pared 1 base from V and 0 bases from J, leaving 16 bases between. The CDR3 covers 17 residues. CDR3: CASSLYEGQFYSYEQYF. CDR3 nucleotide sequence: TGTGCCAGCAGTTTATATGAAGGACAGTTCTACTCCTACGAGCAGTACTTC.

The CDR3 DNA reads TGTGCCAGCAGCTTAGATCCCGGGAGCCTGGGGTTCGGGGAGACCCAGTACTTC. It is translated as CASSLDPGSLGFGETQYF. The chain combines TRBV11-2 with TRBJ2-5; the D gene is possibly TRBD2 (6 bases). There are 18 residues in the CDR3. The V and J ends lost 0 bases and 5 bases respectively, with 22 bases between them. CDR1 and CDR2 from the germline V gene are SGHAT and FQNNGV.

This clone came up once. This sequence joins TRBV28 and TRBJ2-2; perhaps TRBD1 as D (5 bases). The V gene's germline CDR1 is MDHEN and CDR2 SYDVKM. Deletions cut 3 bases from V and 1 base from J, with 6 bases between. This CDR3 contains 14 residues. The CDR3 sequence is CASSLGQNTGELFF. CDR3 coding DNA: TGTGCCAGCAGTTTGGGGCAGAACACCGGGGAGCTGTTTTTT.

This chain connects TRBV2 to TRBJ2-6; 11 bases align to TRBD1. From germline, CDR1 is SNHLY and CDR2 FYNNEI. Losses at the gene ends were 7 bases for V and 0 bases for J; bases not matched to a gene: 14. This CDR3 comprises 20 residues. The CDR3 bases are TGTGCCAGCAAAAGAGATACCATCGGGACAGGGGGCTCTGGGGCCAACGTCCTGACTTTC. This sequence encodes CASKRDTIGTGGSGANVLTF.

The rearrangement links TRBV12-3 or TRBV12-4 to TRBJ1-2; D gene unclear. V was shortened by 3 bases and J by 5 bases, with 10 bases between the two germline ends. CDR3 length: 13 amino acids. The CDR3 coding sequence is TGTGCCAGCAGTTTTGGACTGCCTTATGGCTACACCTTC. Its protein product is CASSFGLPYGYTF.

The V call is TRBV7-9, the J call TRBJ1-2; D gene unclear. V was trimmed by 3 bases and J by 0 bases, leaving 8 bases between them. Per the germline V gene, CDR1 is SEHNR and CDR2 is FQNEAQ (reference sequence). This CDR3 spans 14 amino acids. The CDR3 coding sequence is TGTGCCAGCAGCTTCAATGGAGCTAACTATGGCTACACCTTC. Its protein product is CASSFNGANYGYTF.

The rearrangement uses TRBV20-1 and TRBJ1-5, with D possibly TRBD1 on 5 matching bases. Germline values: CDR1 DFQATT, CDR2 SNEGSKA (reference sequence). This CDR3 comprises 17 residues. Trimming pared 3 bases from V and 3 bases from J, leaving 21 bases between. The CDR3 region has the DNA TGCAGTGCTAGTACCCTAACAGGCAAAGGGGACAATCAGCCCCAGCATTTT. It codes for CSASTLTGKGDNQPQHF.

This chain uses TRBV18 with TRBJ2-1; 12 bases are shared with TRBD2. This CDR3 is 14 amino acids long. V lost 5 bases to trimming and J lost 7 bases; unmatched junction nucleotides: 3. CDR1 is KGHSH, CDR2 LQKENI, per germline. The CDR3 nucleotides read TGTGCCAGCTCAAATGGACTAGCGGGGAATGAGCAGTTCTTC. Protein product: CASSNGLAGNEQFF.

This rearrangement joins TRBV6-6 to TRBJ1-5; 7 bases line up with TRBD1. The CDR3 has 16 residues. V trimming: 2 bases; J trimming: 0 bases; junction bases outside the gene matches: 4. From germline, CDR1 is MNHNY and CDR2 SVGAGI (reference sequence). The CDR3 DNA sequence: TGTGCCAGCAGTTACGCGGGACAGAGTAGCAATCAGCCCCAGCATTTT. Its translation: CASSYAGQSSNQPQHF.

In its sample, this clone was seen many times. V and J are TRBV5-4 and TRBJ1-4; 7 bases map to TRBD1. The junction had 7 bases not matched to a gene; V was cut back by 3 bases and J by 5 bases. This CDR3 has 15 amino acids. CDR1 is SGHNT, CDR2 YYREEE, per germline (reference sequence). The CDR3 bases are TGTGCCAGCAGCTCAGACCCACAGGGGAATGAAAAACTGTTTTTT. It is translated as CASSSDPQGNEKLFF.

J is TRBJ2-1 and V is TRBV5-6; TRBD1 is a possible D gene (5 bases). This CDR3 spans 13 amino acids. Trimming took 4 bases from V and 4 from J, leaving 9 bases between them. CDR1 SGHDT and CDR2 YYEEEE come from the germline V gene. The CDR3 bases are TGTGCCAGCAGCAGTGACAGTTACAATGAGCAGTTCTTC. It yields the protein CASSSDSYNEQFF.

The rearrangement uses TRBV14 and TRBJ2-2; TRBD1 agrees at 9 bases. The CDR3 runs 17 residues. Unmatched junction bases numbered 3, after V lost 0 bases and J lost 1 base. From germline, CDR1 is SGHDN and CDR2 FVKESK. CDR3 sequence: CASSQDRDRVNTGELFF. Here the CDR3 DNA reads TGTGCCAGCAGCCAAGATCGGGACAGGGTGAACACCGGGGAGCTGTTTTTT.

The chain employs TRBV28 and TRBJ2-6; TRBD1 matches 8 bases. This CDR3 is 17 amino acids long. The germline CDR1 and CDR2 sequences are MDHEN and SYDVKM. Trimming removed 5 bases from V and 3 bases from J; junction bases left unmatched: 9. The CDR3 region has the DNA TGTGCCAGCAGTACGCCTGGACAGGGCTATGGGGCCAACGTCCTGACTTTC. This encodes CASSTPGQGYGANVLTF.

The chain carries TRBV19 and TRBJ1-5; weak D call: TRBD1 (5 bases). The V end lost 3 bases, the J end lost 7 bases, and 19 bases lay between the germline ends. The CDR3 is made up of 16 amino acids. Looked up from germline, CDR1 is LNHDA and CDR2 is SQIVND (reference sequence). CDR3 region: CASSILQGMSGQPQHF. The CDR3, as DNA: TGTGCCAGTAGTATCCTCCAGGGCATGTCGGGCCAGCCCCAGCATTTT.